This entry describes one T cell receptor (beta chain). This entry is derived from a study of blood T cell repertoires in COVID-19. Across the whole study: Samples came from the United States, Italy and Spain, spanning acute and convalescent COVID-19. T cells, B-cell-depleted T cells, or PBMCs supplied cDNA or gDNA.

There are 13 residues in the CDR3. Trimming took off 3 bases at V and 1 base at J, with 6 bases between the two ends. CDR1 is MRHNA and CDR2 is SNTAGT in the germline V gene. In the authors' methods: Amplification from reference gene primers served as the basis for estimated nucleated cell counts. Sequencing was performed with immunoSEQ multiplex PCR; in TCRdb, only in-frame clones are kept and a portion is missing. That table furnishes V, J and clone size, whereas the DNA furnished D and trimming. The table has approximately 190,000 clones, approximately 82% seen once; the top ten hold approximately 6.9%.

The chain recombines TRBV6-4 with TRBJ1-1; D not resolved. The clonotype comes from a human donor with acute or convalescent COVID-19. The donor label of this sample is uncertain. The sample comprised peripheral blood. CDR3 loop: CASSEEENTEAFF. The CDR3 region has the DNA TGTGCCAGCAGTGAAGAGGAGAACACTGAAGCTTTCTTT.